The clone carrying this T cell receptor (beta chain) was found many times. Antigen: not known. MiXCR, applied by TCRdb to the reads, yields one record per CDR3 protein. The sample includes about 150,000 distinct CDR3 sequences, 17% of them seen just once. The sample comes from a study of T cell repertoires in cytomegalovirus infection. Study at large: Both a matching HLA type and CMV infection were indicated by public TCR beta signatures.

There are 15 residues in the CDR3. Germline-derived CDR1 and CDR2 are SGHAT and FQDESV (reference sequence). Trimming cost V 5 bases and J 5 bases; bases outside gene matches: 7. Study conclusions and caveats: Totalled public TCR beta family frequency picked out people who carried CMV plus the relevant HLA. The ex vivo response was dominated by HLA-C-restricted CMV-specific TCR beta clonotypes.

This clonotype was sampled from a human donor in good health (CMV status not recorded). Some clones in this sample may be carry-over from other donors' samples. The chain joins TRBV11-1 to TRBJ2-1, with TRBD2 matching over 9 bases. What was sequenced was CD8+ T cells from PBMCs. The DNA of the CDR3 is TGTGCCAGCAGCCAACTGACTAGCGGTGACAATGAGCAGTTCTTC. Translated: CASSQLTSGDNEQFF.